This is a list of T cell receptor beta chains from one sample in a study of shared clonotypes between healthy human individuals. Profiled with immunoSEQ multiplex PCR; TCRdb holds only in-frame clones, not every one. The sample yields approximately 500,000 clones, 79% seen once. Sequenced input: PBMCs. The receptor set was obtained from a woman between 40 and 55 years old in good health. Some clones in this sample may be carry-over from other donors' samples. The CDR3 runs from the conserved cysteine through the conserved F or W. D genes are given only for firm matches. A row's size may be missing; if present it is once, few, many or a size class.

j_gene	abundance	v_gene	d_gene	CDR3aa	CDR3nt
TRBJ2-2	-	TRBV25-1	-	CASSESKTANTGELFF	TGTGCCAGCAGTGAATCGAAGACAGCGAACACCGGGGAGCTGTTTTTT
TRBJ1-1	few	TRBV11-3	TRBD1	CASSLGPSTGGMNTEAFF	TGTGCCAGCAGCTTAGGCCCCTCGACAGGGGGGATGAACACTGAAGCTTTCTTT
TRBJ1-2	-	TRBV10-3	-	CAITPTMGEAYGYTF	TGTGCCATCACTCCCACGATGGGTGAGGCATATGGCTACACCTTC
TRBJ2-3	-	TRBV11-3	-	CASSLGEVTDTQYF	TGTGCCAGCAGCTTAGGGGAAGTAACAGATACGCAGTATTTT
TRBJ2-1	-	TRBV7-9	TRBD2	CASPSPGGRGRGEQFF	TGTGCCAGCCCCTCTCCGGGCGGGAGAGGTAGGGGTGAGCAGTTCTTC
TRBJ2-2	-	TRBV28	TRBD2	CASILRGGLGPGELFF	TGTGCCAGCATCCTAAGGGGCGGACTAGGCCCCGGGGAGCTGTTTTTT
TRBJ1-1	-	TRBV5-1	-	CASSLASNTEAFF	TGCGCCAGCAGCTTGGCTTCGAACACTGAAGCTTTCTTT
TRBJ2-1	-	TRBV28	-	CASRTSNEQFF	TGTGCCAGCCGGACGTCTAATGAGCAGTTCTTC
TRBJ2-7	-	TRBV10-3	TRBD2	CAVGLASHEQYF	TGTGCCGTGGGACTAGCTTCCCACGAGCAGTACTTC
TRBJ1-2	-	TRBV6-5	TRBD1	CASSTGTGDGYTF	TGTGCCAGCAGCACGGGGACAGGGGATGGCTACACCTTC
TRBJ1-5	-	TRBV7-9	TRBD1	CASSPGQGINQPQHF	TGTGCCAGCAGCCCCGGACAGGGAATTAATCAGCCCCAGCATTTT
TRBJ2-7	once	TRBV11-2	-	CASSQGSGGEQYF	TGCGCCAGCAGCCAAGGGTCGGGTGGCGAGCAGTACTTC
TRBJ1-1	-	TRBV19	-	CASSIGAGDTEAFF	TGTGCCAGTAGTATAGGGGCAGGGGATACTGAAGCTTTCTTT
TRBJ1-5	once	TRBV18	-	CASSPLGVSNQPQHF	TGTGCCAGCTCACCTCTGGGGGTCAGCAATCAGCCCCAGCATTTT
TRBJ2-7	-	TRBV28	-	CASSSLGVGGYEQYF	TGTGCCAGCAGCTCCTTGGGGGTTGGGGGTTACGAGCAGTACTTC
TRBJ1-1	-	TRBV30	-	CAWNDRGSGVSEAFF	TGTGCCTGGAACGACCGGGGATCGGGGGTCTCTGAAGCTTTCTTT
TRBJ2-1	once	TRBV18	TRBD1	CASSPSKGQGRNEQFF	TGTGCCAGCTCACCAAGTAAGGGACAGGGAAGAAATGAGCAGTTCTTC
TRBJ2-1	few	TRBV27	-	CASSFTSYNEQFF	TGTGCCAGCAGTTTCACCTCCTACAATGAGCAGTTCTTC
TRBJ2-3	-	TRBV6-6	-	CASSYRADTQYF	TGTGCCAGCAGTTACCGGGCAGATACGCAGTATTTT
TRBJ2-2	few	TRBV5-1	-	CASSARETANTGELFF	TGCGCCAGCAGCGCCAGGGAAACCGCGAACACCGGGGAGCTGTTTTTT
TRBJ1-2	once	TRBV5-1	-	CASWEPPGYGYTF	TGCGCCAGCTGGGAACCCCCAGGTTATGGCTACACCTTC
TRBJ2-1	few	TRBV5-6	TRBD2	CASSLVAGGPGEQFF	TGTGCCAGCAGCTTGGTGGCGGGAGGGCCCGGTGAGCAGTTCTTC
TRBJ2-1	-	TRBV7-2	TRBD2	CATGLALYNEQFF	TGTGCCACGGGACTAGCGCTTTACAATGAGCAGTTCTTC
TRBJ2-3	-	TRBV11-2	-	CASSLEGAGTDTQYF	TGTGCCAGCAGCTTAGAGGGGGCGGGGACAGATACGCAGTATTTT
TRBJ2-5	-	TRBV2	TRBD1	CASTGTEQETQYF	TGTGCCAGCACTGGGACAGAGCAAGAGACCCAGTACTTC
TRBJ2-7	-	TRBV28	TRBD1	CASSFFRGTYEQYF	TGTGCCAGCAGTTTTTTCAGGGGGACCTACGAGCAGTACTTC
TRBJ2-1	-	TRBV2	TRBD2	CASSTSGRAYNEQFF	TGTGCCAGCAGTACTAGCGGGAGGGCCTACAATGAGCAGTTCTTC
TRBJ2-2	-	TRBV4-1	-	CASSQGQGSGELFF	TGCGCCAGCAGCCAAGGCCAGGGGTCCGGGGAGCTGTTTTTT
TRBJ2-1	once	TRBV4-3	TRBD1	CASSQDRGSYNEQFF	TGCGCCAGCAGCCAAGACAGGGGGTCCTACAATGAGCAGTTCTTC
TRBJ1-2	once	TRBV18	-	CASSPASRDLLNGYTF	TGTGCCAGCTCACCAGCCTCCCGGGACCTCCTGAATGGCTACACCTTC
TRBJ1-1	-	TRBV5-1	-	CASNTQPSNTEAFF	TGCGCCAGCAACACTCAACCCTCAAACACTGAAGCTTTCTTT
TRBJ2-2	-	TRBV7-9	TRBD2	CASSSLVGAGLTGELFF	TGTGCCAGCAGCTCCCTTGTTGGAGCGGGATTGACCGGGGAGCTGTTTTTT
TRBJ1-1	few	TRBV19	TRBD1	CARRTGGTEAFF	TGTGCCAGGCGGACAGGGGGCACTGAAGCTTTCTTT
TRBJ1-1	-	TRBV7-6	TRBD1	CASGVITGAEAFF	TGTGCCAGCGGCGTAATTACAGGGGCTGAAGCTTTCTTT
TRBJ2-7	-	TRBV5-1	-	CASRLDTTYEQYF	TGCGCCAGCAGATTGGACACTACCTACGAGCAGTACTTC
TRBJ1-5	few	TRBV18	-	CASSLGAPNQPQHF	TGTGCCAGCTCACTGGGGGCGCCCAATCAGCCCCAGCATTTT
TRBJ2-7	-	TRBV2	TRBD2	CASSSGRGGSYEQYF	TGTGCCAGCTCTAGCGGGAGGGGGGGCTCCTACGAGCAGTACTTC
TRBJ1-2	-	TRBV5-4	-	CASSLDPTGYGYTF	TGTGCCAGCAGCTTGGATCCGACCGGCTATGGCTACACCTTC
TRBJ1-5	-	TRBV28	-	CASSTPGLYSNQPQHF	TGTGCCAGCAGTACACCGGGACTGTATAGCAATCAGCCCCAGCATTTT
TRBJ2-3	-	TRBV19	-	CASSPMEATDTQYF	TGTGCCAGTAGTCCGATGGAGGCCACAGATACGCAGTATTTT
TRBJ1-3	-	TRBV7-2	-	CASSLAWAGGNTIYF	TGTGCCAGCAGCTTAGCGTGGGCAGGGGGAAACACCATATATTTT
TRBJ1-2	-	TRBV7-2	TRBD1	CASSLRDRANYGYTF	TGTGCCAGCAGCTTACGGGACAGGGCTAACTATGGCTACACCTTC
TRBJ2-3	-	TRBV30	TRBD2	CAWGLAVNTDTQYF	TGTGCCTGGGGACTAGCGGTAAACACAGATACGCAGTATTTT
TRBJ2-7	once	TRBV5-4	-	CASSPLAGSSYEQYF	TGTGCCAGCAGCCCGCTGGCAGGGTCTAGCTACGAGCAGTACTTC
TRBJ1-2	once	TRBV7-9	-	CASSPVGTLNGYTF	TGTGCCAGCAGCCCGGTGGGGACCCTCAATGGCTACACCTTC
TRBJ1-3	many	TRBV10-3	-	CAISSTGIPRSSGNTIYF	TGTGCCATCAGTTCGACAGGTATCCCCAGATCCTCTGGAAACACCATATATTTT
TRBJ2-7	-	TRBV19	-	CASSNDREGEQYF	TGTGCCAGTAGTAACGACAGGGAGGGGGAGCAGTACTTC
TRBJ2-2	-	TRBV18	-	CASSPDTGELFF	TGTGCCAGCTCACCTGACACCGGGGAGCTGTTTTTT
TRBJ2-2	-	TRBV19	TRBD2	CASSLGLAGVRGGELFF	TGTGCCAGTAGCTTGGGACTAGCGGGAGTCCGGGGCGGGGAGCTGTTTTTT
TRBJ1-1	-	TRBV6-6	TRBD1	CASRDRVGDTEAFF	TGTGCCAGCAGGGACAGGGTAGGGGACACTGAAGCTTTCTTT
TRBJ1-4	few	TRBV5-1	-	CASSRPNRDEKLFF	TGCGCCAGCAGCCGACCGAACAGGGATGAAAAACTGTTTTTT
TRBJ1-4	-	TRBV2	-	CASHRGSPKGVF	TGTGCCAGCCACCGGGGGAGCCCAAAGGGGGTTTTT
TRBJ2-3	-	TRBV5-1	TRBD2	CASSLRTSGSLADTQYF	TGCGCCAGCAGCCTCCGGACTAGCGGGAGCCTCGCAGATACGCAGTATTTT
TRBJ2-7	-	TRBV11-2	-	CASSFTIGSAPYEQYF	TGTGCCAGCAGCTTTACGATCGGGTCAGCACCCTACGAGCAGTACTTC
TRBJ1-1	-	TRBV5-4	TRBD1	CASSLTGGGWNTEAFF	TGTGCCAGCAGCCTTACAGGGGGCGGGTGGAACACTGAAGCTTTCTTT